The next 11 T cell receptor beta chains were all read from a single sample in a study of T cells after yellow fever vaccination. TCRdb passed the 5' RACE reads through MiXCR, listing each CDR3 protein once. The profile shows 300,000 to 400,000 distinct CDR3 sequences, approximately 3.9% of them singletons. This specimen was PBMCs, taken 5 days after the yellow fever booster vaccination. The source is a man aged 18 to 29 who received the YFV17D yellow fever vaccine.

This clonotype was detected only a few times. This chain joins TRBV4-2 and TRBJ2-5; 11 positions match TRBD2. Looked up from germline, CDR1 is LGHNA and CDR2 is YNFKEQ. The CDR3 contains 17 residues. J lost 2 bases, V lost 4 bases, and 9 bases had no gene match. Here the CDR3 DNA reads TGTGCCAGCAGCCCCTTTACTAGCGGGGGCGAGCAAGAGACCCAGTACTTC. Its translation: CASSPFTSGGEQETQYF.

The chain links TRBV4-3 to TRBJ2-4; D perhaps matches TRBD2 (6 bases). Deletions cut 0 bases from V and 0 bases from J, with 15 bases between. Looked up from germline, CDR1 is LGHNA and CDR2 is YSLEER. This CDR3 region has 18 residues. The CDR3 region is CASSQDPGGRGAKNIQYF. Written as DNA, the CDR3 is TGCGCCAGCAGCCAAGATCCCGGGGGTCGGGGAGCCAAAAACATTCAGTACTTC.

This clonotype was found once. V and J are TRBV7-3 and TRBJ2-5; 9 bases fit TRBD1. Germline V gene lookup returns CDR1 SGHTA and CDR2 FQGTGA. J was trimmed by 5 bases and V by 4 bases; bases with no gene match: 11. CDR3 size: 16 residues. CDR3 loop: CASSSRRTGVLETQYF. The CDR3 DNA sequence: TGTGCCAGCAGCTCACGACGGACAGGGGTTTTGGAGACCCAGTACTTC.

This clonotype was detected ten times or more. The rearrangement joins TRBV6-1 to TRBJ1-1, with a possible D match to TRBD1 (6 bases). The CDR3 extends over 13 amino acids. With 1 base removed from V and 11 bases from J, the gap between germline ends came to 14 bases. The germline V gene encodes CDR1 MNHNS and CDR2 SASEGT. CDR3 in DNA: TGTGCCAGCAGTGAAGACGGACAGAGGTTGGCTTTCTTT. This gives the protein CASSEDGQRLAFF.

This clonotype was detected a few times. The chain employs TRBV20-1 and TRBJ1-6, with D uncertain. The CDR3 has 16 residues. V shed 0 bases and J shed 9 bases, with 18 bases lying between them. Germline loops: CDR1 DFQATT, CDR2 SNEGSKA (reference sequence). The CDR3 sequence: CSARDTGKGLGSPLHF. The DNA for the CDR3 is TGCAGTGCTAGAGATACGGGGAAAGGACTAGGTTCACCCCTCCACTTT.

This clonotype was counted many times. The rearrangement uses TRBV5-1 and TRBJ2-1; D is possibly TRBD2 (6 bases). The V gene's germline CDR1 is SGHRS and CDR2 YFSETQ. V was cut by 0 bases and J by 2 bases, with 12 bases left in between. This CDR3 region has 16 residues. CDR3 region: CASSLALGTAYNEQFF. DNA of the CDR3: TGCGCCAGCAGCTTGGCCCTGGGGACTGCCTACAATGAGCAGTTCTTC.

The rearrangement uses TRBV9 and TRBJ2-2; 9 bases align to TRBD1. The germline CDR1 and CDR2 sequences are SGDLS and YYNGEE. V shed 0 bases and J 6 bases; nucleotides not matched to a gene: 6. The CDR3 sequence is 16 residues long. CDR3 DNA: TGTGCCAGCAGCGTAGCCGGGACAGGGTTCCCCGGGGAGCTGTTTTTT. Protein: CASSVAGTGFPGELFF.

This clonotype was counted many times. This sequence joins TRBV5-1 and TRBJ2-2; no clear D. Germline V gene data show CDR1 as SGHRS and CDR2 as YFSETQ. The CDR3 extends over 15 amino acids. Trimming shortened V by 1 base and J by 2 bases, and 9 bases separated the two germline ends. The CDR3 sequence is CASSLLTVNTGELFF. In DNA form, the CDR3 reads TGCGCCAGCAGCTTGCTTACAGTTAACACCGGGGAGCTGTTTTTT.

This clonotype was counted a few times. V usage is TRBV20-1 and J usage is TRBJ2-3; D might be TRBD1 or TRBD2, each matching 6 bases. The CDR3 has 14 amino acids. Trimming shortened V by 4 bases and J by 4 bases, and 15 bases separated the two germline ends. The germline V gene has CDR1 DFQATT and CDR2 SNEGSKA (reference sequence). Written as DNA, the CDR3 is TGCAGTGCTAAGGGGGGAAGTATTCCAGATACGCAGTATTTT. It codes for CSAKGGSIPDTQYF.

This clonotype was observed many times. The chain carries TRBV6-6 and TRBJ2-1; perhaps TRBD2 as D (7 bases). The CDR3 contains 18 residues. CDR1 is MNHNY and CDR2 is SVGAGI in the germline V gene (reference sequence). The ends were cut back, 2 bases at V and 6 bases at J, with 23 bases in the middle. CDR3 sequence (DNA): TGTGCCAGCAGTTACCGGAACGCGCGGGGGCCCATGAGCAATGAGCAGTTCTTC. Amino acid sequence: CASSYRNARGPMSNEQFF.

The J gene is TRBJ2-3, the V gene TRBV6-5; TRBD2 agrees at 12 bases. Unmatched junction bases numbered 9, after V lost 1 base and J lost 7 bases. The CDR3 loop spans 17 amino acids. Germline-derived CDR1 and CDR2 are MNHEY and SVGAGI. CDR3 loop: CASSYYMSSGGAYTQYF. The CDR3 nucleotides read TGTGCCAGCAGTTACTATATGTCTAGCGGGGGGGCTTATACGCAGTATTTT.